One and the same sample provided the 22 T cell receptor beta chains below, sequenced in a study of blood T cells in healthy people across ages. It was with a sample-barcoded 5' primer and a J-beta primer mix that a second PCR of roughly 7 to 12 cycles was run. TCRdb processed the 5' RACE reads anew with MiXCR; each CDR3 protein has one entry. Here the sample spans 1,500,000 or so distinct CDR3 sequences, roughly 64% being singletons. Sequenced input: blood. All receptors derive from a man aged 18 to 29 in good health.

The genes are TRBV27 and TRBJ2-7, with TRBD1 identical over 12 bases. V lost 5 bases, J lost 4 bases, and 12 bases stayed unmatched. The CDR3 extends over 17 amino acids. Germline V gene data show CDR1 as MNHEY and CDR2 as SMNVEV (reference sequence). In nucleotides, the CDR3 is TGTGCCAGCAGTATCCACGGGACAGGGGGCGCCCCATACGAGCAGTACTTC. Translation gives CASSIHGTGGAPYEQYF.

The chain uses TRBV21-1 and TRBJ2-3. TRBV21-1 is a pseudogene segment. This CDR3 contains 13 residues. CDR3 sequence: CASSKERSDTQYF. CDR3 in DNA: TGTGCCAGCAGCAAAGAAAGATCAGATACGCAGTATTTT.

The rearrangement joins TRBV5-1 to TRBJ2-5; D may match TRBD1 or TRBD2 (5 bases each). The CDR3 is made up of 19 amino acids. V lost 4 bases and J lost 5, with 30 bases in between. The germline CDR1 and CDR2 sequences are SGHRS and YFSETQ. Here the CDR3 reads CASSLGPSGSLGTEETQYF. DNA of the CDR3: TGCGCCAGCAGCCTAGGCCCCTCAGGGAGCTTAGGGACGGAGGAGACCCAGTACTTC.

The chain carries TRBV9 and TRBJ1-4; D remains ambiguous. With 3 bases removed from V and 6 bases from J, the gap between germline ends came to 12 bases. CDR3 length equals 14 residues. The V gene's germline CDR1 is SGDLS and CDR2 YYNGEE. CDR3 bases: TGTGCCAGCAGCGCGGGAGGAGGACATGAAAAACTGTTTTTT. Protein product: CASSAGGGHEKLFF.

The chain links TRBV7-9 to TRBJ2-4; D may correspond to TRBD1 or TRBD2 (5 bases each). The DNA end lines up better with TRBJ2-7; the J call may be wrong. This CDR3 comprises 14 residues. From germline, CDR1 is SEHNR and CDR2 FQNEAQ (reference sequence). The CDR3 region is CASSRSGTNYEQYF. In DNA, the CDR3 is TGTGCCAGCAGCCGCTCCGGGACCAACTACGAGCAGTACTTC.

The V gene is TRBV9, the J gene TRBJ2-1, with D unclear. Per the germline V gene, CDR1 is SGDLS and CDR2 is YYNGEE. V was clipped by 3 bases and J by 2 bases, with 12 bases between them. The CDR3 is 15 residues long. The CDR3 region has the DNA TGTGCCAGCAGCGCGCCAGGCACTACCTACAATGAGCAGTTCTTC. Protein: CASSAPGTTYNEQFF.

The chain recombines TRBV13 with TRBJ2-4; D is unclear. Germline CDR1 and CDR2: PRHDT and FYEKMQ (reference sequence). V was clipped by 5 bases and J by 5 bases, with 10 bases between them. The CDR3 contains 13 residues. The CDR3 protein is CASSRFGENIQYF. CDR3 coding DNA: TGTGCCAGCAGCCGGTTTGGGGAAAACATTCAGTACTTC.

The chain employs TRBV20-1 and TRBJ2-3; 10 nucleotides match TRBD2. With 1 base clipped from V and 10 bases from J, the junction kept 8 bases outside the gene matches. Germline lookup yields CDR1 DFQATT and CDR2 SNEGSKA (reference sequence). This CDR3 contains 14 residues. CDR3 DNA: TGCAGTGCTAGAGCTAGCGGGGGTAGGTCTCCGCAGTATTTT. Translated, it gives CSARASGGRSPQYF.

This clonotype was found a few times. V gene TRBV20-1 combines with J gene TRBJ2-3; 8 nucleotides line up with TRBD1. The germline V gene has CDR1 DFQATT and CDR2 SNEGSKA (reference sequence). The CDR3 length is 13 residues. Trimming took 5 bases from V and 2 from J; bases not matched to a gene: 3. For the CDR3, the DNA is TGCAGTGCTTGGGACAGGACCACAGATACGCAGTATTTT. Translating gives CSAWDRTTDTQYF.

The chain employs TRBV5-5 and TRBJ2-3; 10 bases line up with TRBD2. The germline V gene has CDR1 SGHKS and CDR2 YYEKEE (reference sequence). The CDR3 totals 18 residues. The ends lost 4 bases at V and 2 bases at J; junction bases unmatched: 13. CDR3 region: CASSRRPSSGGPTDTQYF. The CDR3 DNA sequence: TGTGCCAGCAGCAGGAGACCCTCTAGCGGGGGACCCACAGATACGCAGTATTTT.

V is TRBV27 and J is TRBJ1-2, with 7 bases matching TRBD1. The CDR3 contains 15 residues. V shed 0 bases, J shed 6 bases, and the junction held 7 bases outside the gene matches. CDR1 and CDR2 (germline): MNHEY, SMNVEV (reference sequence). The CDR3 loop is CASSLSLGTANGYTF. The DNA for the CDR3 is TGTGCCAGCAGTTTATCGCTTGGGACAGCCAATGGCTACACCTTC.

V usage is TRBV6-5 and J usage is TRBJ2-4; 9 bases match TRBD1. The J call is doubtful: the DNA matches TRBJ2-7 better. The CDR3 spans 14 residues. Per the germline V gene, CDR1 is MNHEY and CDR2 is SVGAGI. The CDR3 region is CASRAGTGTYEQYF. CDR3 in DNA: TGTGCCAGCAGGGCCGGGACAGGGACCTACGAGCAGTACTTC.

The V gene is TRBV6-2 or TRBV6-3, the J gene TRBJ2-1; TRBD1 matches 10 bases. CDR1 MNHEY and CDR2 SVGEGT come from the germline V gene. J lost 7 bases, V lost 7 bases, and 13 bases had no gene match. The CDR3 has 16 amino acids. CDR3 sequence reads: CASIDGTGVRQNEQFF. CDR3 DNA: TGTGCCAGCATCGACGGGACAGGGGTACGGCAAAATGAGCAGTTCTTC.

V gene TRBV6-6 combines with J gene TRBJ1-5; D remains ambiguous. Looked up from germline, CDR1 is MNHNY and CDR2 is SVGAGI (reference sequence). The CDR3 runs to 14 residues. The V end was cut by 6 bases, the J end by 2 bases, with 11 bases between. The CDR3 sequence is CASSPTRGNQPQHF. CDR3 coding DNA: TGTGCCAGCAGCCCGACAAGGGGCAATCAGCCCCAGCATTTT.

This chain links TRBV7-2 with TRBJ2-1; TRBD1 might be the D (5 bases). The last part of the DNA fits TRBJ2-7 better; the J call may be wrong. The germline CDR1 and CDR2 sequences are SGHTA and FQGNSA. The CDR3 runs to 14 residues. The CDR3: CASSPRTHYNEQYF. CDR3 nucleotides: TGTGCCAGCAGCCCGAGGACACACTACAATGAGCAGTACTTC.

This rearrangement joins TRBV20-1 to TRBJ2-1; 10 bases align to TRBD2. The CDR3 has 16 residues. J lost 0 bases, V lost 5 bases, and 7 bases had no gene match. Germline CDR1 and CDR2: DFQATT and SNEGSKA (reference sequence). The CDR3 sequence is CSAHGLADSSYNEQFF. Written as DNA, the CDR3 is TGCAGTGCTCATGGACTAGCGGATAGCTCCTACAATGAGCAGTTCTTC.

The gene calls are TRBV4-1 and TRBJ1-6; the D is unclear. V lost 0 bases and J lost 10, with 16 bases in between. The CDR3 extends over 16 amino acids. CDR1 is MGHRA and CDR2 is YSYEKL in the germline V gene. CDR3 sequence (DNA): TGCGCCAGCAGCCAAGATTCAGTAGGGAATTTGTCACCCCTCCACTTT. Protein product: CASSQDSVGNLSPLHF.

This clonotype has a handful of counts. The V call is TRBV29-1, the J call TRBJ2-2, with 8 bases aligning to TRBD2. Germline CDR1 is SQVTM and CDR2 is ANQGSEA. Unmatched junction bases numbered 15, after V lost 7 bases and J lost 5 bases. This CDR3 contains 16 residues. CDR3 residues: CSARRGSSGITGELFF. DNA for the CDR3: TGCAGCGCCCGAAGGGGGAGTAGCGGGATTACCGGGGAGCTGTTTTTT.

This clonotype was counted a few times. The chain couples TRBV5-5 to TRBJ2-3; tentatively, D is TRBD2 (5 bases). Trimming took 2 bases from V and 4 from J, leaving 11 bases between them. CDR3 length equals 14 residues. Looked up from germline, CDR1 is SGHKS and CDR2 is YYEKEE (reference sequence). The CDR3 loop is CASSFWEQADTQYF. CDR3 nucleotide sequence: TGTGCCAGCAGCTTTTGGGAGCAAGCAGATACGCAGTATTTT.

The CDR3 region has the DNA TGCAGCGTTGGGGGAAGGTACCGAGAGACCCAGTACTTC. Residues: CSVGGRYRETQYF. The chain uses TRBV29-1 and TRBJ2-5, with unresolved D. The CDR3 length is 13 residues. From germline, CDR1 is SQVTM and CDR2 ANQGSEA. V lost 4 bases, J lost 4 bases, and 13 bases lay in between.

This clonotype has only a few counts. V gene TRBV6-5 combines with J gene TRBJ2-4; a possible D gene is TRBD1 (5 bases). CDR1 is MNHEY and CDR2 is SVGAGI in the germline V gene. This CDR3 has 13 amino acids. With 9 bases removed from V and 3 bases from J, the gap between germline ends came to 12 bases. The CDR3, as DNA: TGTGCCAGGGGGCCCGTCGGCAAAAACATTCAGTACTTC. Its protein product is CARGPVGKNIQYF.

In this sample, this clonotype turned up a few times. V is TRBV4-1 and J is TRBJ2-3, with 9 nucleotides matching TRBD2. V trimming: 1 base; J trimming: 1 base; junction bases outside the gene matches: 3. CDR1 and CDR2 (germline): MGHRA, YSYEKL. The CDR3 contains 16 residues. The CDR3 sequence is CASSQGAGGGTDTQYF. The CDR3 bases are TGCGCCAGCAGCCAAGGGGCGGGAGGGGGCACAGATACGCAGTATTTT.